This TCR beta chain was observed in a study of shared clonotypes between healthy human individuals. J gave up 4 bases and V 7 bases, and 10 bases lay outside the gene matches. CDR1 is MNHEY and CDR2 is SMNVEV in the germline V gene (reference sequence). The CDR3 totals 15 residues. Original analysis: ImmunoSEQ supplied junction-only sequences lacking quality scores, so filtering was different. Sequencing was performed with immunoSEQ multiplex PCR; in TCRdb, only in-frame clones are kept and a portion is missing. That table furnishes V, J and clone size, whereas the DNA furnished D and trimming. The sample comprises 2 million to 2.5 million clones, approximately 95% of which are singletons, and about 0.37% rests with the top ten. Donors were Caucasian adults residing in Nashville, Tennessee, USA. CD45RA+ naive and CD45RA-negative memory subsets were separated from CD4+ cells.

This sequence joins TRBV27 and TRBJ2-1, with 7 bases matching TRBD2. The material sequenced was naive CD4+ T cells from PBMCs. Specified subset: CD45RA+ positively selected. The clonotype originates from a man aged 18 to 35 in good health. Some clones in this sample may be carry-over from other donors' samples. The CDR3 is CASTPLASGYNEQFF. Written as DNA, the CDR3 is TGTGCCAGCACCCCTCTGGCTAGCGGTTACAATGAGCAGTTCTTC.